The source of this T cell receptor (beta chain) is a study of CD8 T cells in ankylosing spondylitis. This clonotype was detected a few times. Its specificity is not known. Study-wide results and limits: Disease-linked clones bore a CD8+ phenotype and were relatively rare in peripheral blood. Previous work reported some of these motif variants in the synovial fluid and blood of reactive arthritis.

TCRdb reprocessed the 5' RACE reads via MiXCR and lists one record per CDR3 protein. This sample has 150,000 to 250,000 distinct CDR3 sequences; 9.5% to 15% occur once, and the top ten carry 15% to 20%. The TCR comes from a male donor with ankylosing spondylitis or in good health (not recorded which). The sequenced sample consisted of blood, either unsorted or a sorted T cell fraction (not recorded which).

This chain's CDR3 is CSARGENNDYEQYF. In DNA form, the CDR3 reads TGCAGTGCTAGAGGGGAGAACAACGACTACGAGCAGTACTTC. J is TRBJ2-7 and V is TRBV20-1, with D perhaps matching TRBD2 (5 bases). V lost 1 base and J 3 bases, leaving 13 bases between the germline ends. The CDR3 consists of 14 residues. Per germline, CDR1 DFQATT and CDR2 SNEGSKA (reference sequence).